The entry below describes one TCR beta chain. Its antigen is currently unknown. This sample stems from a study of vaccination and CD4 T cells after COVID-19. Treatment defined: approximately 10-day PBMC culture with coronavirus spike peptide pools or control peptides (ViraFEST assay). Collection of the unexposed donor's CD4+ T cells took place before the COVID-19 pandemic (2011-2018). ViraFEST used peptide pools to expand antigen-specific T cells, then sequenced TCRs. Half the medium was exchanged for fresh IL-2 medium on days 3 and 7. Trimming removed 4 bases at V and 2 bases at J, with 5 bases between. The CDR3 has 12 residues. Per germline, CDR1 MNHEY and CDR2 SVGAGI. Sequence data for DNA of cultured CD4+ T cells were generated by the Oncomine TCR Beta short-read assay. TCRdb independently ran MiXCR on the PCR reads; one entry per CDR3 protein. Among several thousand distinct CDR3 sequences listed, almost 35% were seen once.

The chain is built from TRBV6-5 and TRBJ2-5; D is unresolved. The clonotype comes from a human donor in good health. Sample: CD4+ T cells from blood, cultured in vitro. CDR3 sequence: CASSWSQETQYF. The DNA of the CDR3 is TGTGCCAGCAGTTGGTCACAAGAGACCCAGTACTTC.